The entry below describes one T cell receptor (beta chain). This record belongs to a study of cytomegalovirus exposure and HLA in healthy donors. Data came from immunoSEQ multiplex PCR; TCRdb stores just in-frame clones and leaves some out. The table records fewer than 250,000 clones, roughly 88% of them present only once. The CDR3 has 12 amino acids. Trimming pared 3 bases from V and 6 bases from J, leaving 8 bases between. Germline CDR1 is MNHEY and CDR2 is SVGAGI. The source material was PBMCs. The TCR comes from a woman under 30 in good health and CMV-seronegative. The gene calls are TRBV6-5 and TRBJ1-2, with D hard to call. CDR3 nucleotide sequence: TGTGCCAGCAGTTATGACATGAATGGCTACACCTTC. It translates to CASSYDMNGYTF.